This T cell receptor (beta chain) came from a study of blood T cell repertoires in COVID-19. In the study overall: Nucleic acid was either cDNA or gDNA, and it came from T cells, B-cell-depleted T cells, or PBMCs.

There are 12 residues in the CDR3. The V segment lost 6 bases and the J segment 3 bases; nucleotides outside the gene matches: 1. In germline, CDR1 is LNHDA, CDR2 SQIVND (reference sequence). TCRdb's table, derived via immunoSEQ multiplex PCR, lists solely in-frame clones and lacks some. The sample lists around 62,000 clones; approximately 87% were seen once. The material sequenced was peripheral blood. This TCR derives from a human donor in a cohort sampled during active COVID-19. The chain recombines TRBV19 with TRBJ1-1; 7 bases align to TRBD1. CDR3 amino acids: CASSTGDTEAFF. In DNA, the CDR3 is TGTGCCAGTAGCACAGGGGACACTGAAGCTTTCTTT.